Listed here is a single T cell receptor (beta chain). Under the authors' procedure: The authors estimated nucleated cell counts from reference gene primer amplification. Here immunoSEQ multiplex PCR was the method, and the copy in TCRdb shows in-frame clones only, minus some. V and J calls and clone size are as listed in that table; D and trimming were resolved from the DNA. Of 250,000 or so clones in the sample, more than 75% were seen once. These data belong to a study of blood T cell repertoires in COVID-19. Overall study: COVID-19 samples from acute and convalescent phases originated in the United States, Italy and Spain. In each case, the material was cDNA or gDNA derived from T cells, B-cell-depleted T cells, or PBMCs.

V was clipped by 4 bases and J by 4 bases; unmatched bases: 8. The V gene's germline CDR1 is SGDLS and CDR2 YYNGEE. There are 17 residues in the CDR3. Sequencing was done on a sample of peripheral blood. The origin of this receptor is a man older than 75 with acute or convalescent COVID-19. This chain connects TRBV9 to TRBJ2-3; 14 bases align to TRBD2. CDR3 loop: CASSPRLAGGQADTQYF. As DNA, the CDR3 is TGTGCCAGCAGCCCTCGACTAGCGGGAGGGCAGGCAGATACGCAGTATTTT.